The 23 T cell receptor beta chains reported below all come from one sample, sequenced in a study of radiation and T cells in renal cell carcinoma. Time point of the sample: blood 2 weeks post-SBRT. Noted treatment: 15 Gy SBRT to primary tumor, nephrectomy 4 weeks later. Assay: immunoSEQ multiplex PCR; the TCRdb copy retains only in-frame clones and omits some. The sample carries about 120,000 clones, around four fifths recorded once. Here the sequenced sample was blood, taken from a patient whose treatment included radiotherapy and nephrectomy. These TCRs come from a woman aged 55-75 years with renal cell carcinoma.

This chain uses TRBV6-5 with TRBJ2-3; D uncertain. Germline CDR1 and CDR2: MNHEY and SVGAGI. The CDR3 consists of 13 residues. Trimming removed 7 bases at V and 8 bases at J, with 16 bases between. CDR3 protein: CASKYWSMGTQYF. CDR3 DNA sequence: TGTGCCAGCAAATACTGGAGTATGGGTACGCAGTATTTT.

The chain couples TRBV5-8 to TRBJ1-5; no reliable D call. V lost 0 bases and J 8 bases, leaving 12 bases between the germline ends. This CDR3 has 14 residues. Germline lookup yields CDR1 SGHTS and CDR2 YDEGEE. CDR3 sequence (DNA): TGTGCCAGCAGCTTGGGAGTTATGAAGGAGCCCCAGCATTTT. It codes for CASSLGVMKEPQHF.

The chain combines TRBV7-9 with TRBJ1-2; no clear D. The CDR3 runs 16 residues. Germline assignment: CDR1 SEHNR and CDR2 FQNEAQ (reference sequence). Trimming stripped 4 bases from V and 5 bases from J, with 20 bases between. This CDR3 reads CASSYGGREGSYGYTF. The CDR3 DNA reads TGTGCCAGCAGCTATGGAGGAAGGGAAGGGAGTTATGGCTACACCTTC.

The V and J genes are TRBV6-1 and TRBJ1-5; D not certain. This CDR3 is built from 14 residues. Germline CDR1 and CDR2: MNHNS and SASEGT. The V gene lost 7 bases and the J gene lost 0 bases, with 10 bases spanning the gap. CDR3 sequence (DNA): TGTGCCAGCAATGACGGGTTTAGCAATCAGCCCCAGCATTTT. This codes for CASNDGFSNQPQHF.

The chain combines TRBV10-2 with TRBJ2-5; possibly TRBD1 or TRBD2 for D (5 bases each). The germline V gene has CDR1 WSHSY and CDR2 SAAADI. V lost 7 bases and J lost 7, with 19 bases in between. The CDR3 extends over 14 amino acids. The CDR3 reads CASIGGGKRTTQYF. DNA of the CDR3: TGCGCCAGCATCGGTGGGGGAAAGAGAACGACCCAGTACTTC.

This clone was detected once. The chain has TRBV27 and TRBJ2-7, with D possibly TRBD2 on 6 matching bases. The CDR3 totals 13 residues. The V end lost 10 bases, the J end lost 6 bases, and 19 bases lay between the germline ends. The germline V gene has CDR1 MNHEY and CDR2 SMNVEV (reference sequence). CDR3 bases: TGTGCCACCTCCGGAGGGATTGGTAGCGAGCAGTACTTC. Protein: CATSGGIGSEQYF.

This rearrangement joins TRBV14 to TRBJ1-2; weak D call: TRBD1 (5 bases). Deletions cut 1 base from V and 4 bases from J, with 16 bases between. The CDR3 contains 16 residues. CDR1 is SGHDN and CDR2 is FVKESK in the germline V gene. DNA of the CDR3: TGTGCCAGCAGCCAAGTCTGGGATGGGGACGCCTATGGCTACACCTTC. Translated: CASSQVWDGDAYGYTF.

DNA of the CDR3: TGTGCCATCGGACAGGGGGCGCCGGGCTACACCTTC. It translates to CAIGQGAPGYTF. The rearrangement uses TRBV10-3 and TRBJ1-2; 11 bases match TRBD1. Germline CDR1 is ENHRY and CDR2 is SYGVKD. The CDR3 has 12 amino acids. Germline trimming cut 8 bases from V and 8 bases from J; bases unmatched to any gene: 4.

The V gene is TRBV27, the J gene TRBJ2-7; weak D call: TRBD1 (6 bases). V was cut by 3 bases and J by 3 bases, with 9 bases left in between. Germline V lookup: CDR1 MNHEY, CDR2 SMNVEV (reference sequence). This CDR3 is built from 13 residues. The chain's CDR3 is CASSFEGGYEQYF. DNA for the CDR3: TGTGCCAGCAGTTTCGAAGGGGGCTACGAGCAGTACTTC.

This clone was detected once. The chain uses TRBV7-2 and TRBJ2-5; the D gene is possibly TRBD2 (5 bases). The germline V gene has CDR1 SGHTA and CDR2 FQGNSA. The CDR3 has 13 amino acids. V was shortened by 1 base and J by 4 bases, with 7 bases between the two germline ends. The CDR3 sequence: CASSLDSGETQYF. CDR3 DNA: TGTGCCAGCAGCTTAGACAGCGGAGAGACCCAGTACTTC.

The rearrangement uses TRBV15 and TRBJ1-4; tentatively, D is TRBD1 (5 bases). V was clipped by 0 bases and J by 3 bases, with 8 bases between them. The CDR3 has 15 residues. The germline V gene encodes CDR1 LNHNV and CDR2 YYDKDF (reference sequence). As DNA, the CDR3 is TGTGCCACCAGCAGAGAGGCAGGGCCTAATGAAAAACTGTTTTTT. As protein: CATSREAGPNEKLFF.

In this sample, this clone is medium-sized. This chain uses TRBV19 with TRBJ2-4; the D gene is possibly TRBD1 (5 bases). Germline CDR1 is LNHDA and CDR2 is SQIVND (reference sequence). The CDR3 length is 12 residues. Trimming left V 6 bases short and J 6 bases short, with 9 bases between. As DNA, the CDR3 is TGTGCCAGTAGGGGGCCAGGAAACATTCAGTACTTC. Translated: CASRGPGNIQYF. Combining the CDR3 with reference TRBV19 and TRBJ2-4 gives the whole variable domain DGGITQSPKYLFRKEGQNVTLSCEQNLNHDAMYWYRQDPGQGLRLIYYSQIVNDFQKGDIAEGYSVSREKKESFPLTVTSAQKNPTAFYLCASRGPGNIQYFGAGTRLSVL.

J is TRBJ1-5 and V is TRBV28, with D unresolved. This CDR3 region has 15 residues. V lost 3 bases and J 6 bases, leaving 15 bases between the germline ends. The germline V gene encodes CDR1 MDHEN and CDR2 SYDVKM. The CDR3 is CASSFGPKGIQPQHF. The CDR3 nucleotides read TGTGCCAGCAGTTTCGGACCGAAAGGTATTCAGCCCCAGCATTTT.

The J gene is TRBJ2-2, the V gene TRBV7-2; tentatively, D is TRBD1 or TRBD2 (5 bases each). The CDR3 has 13 residues. In germline, CDR1 is SGHTA, CDR2 FQGNSA. V lost 5 bases and J 3 bases, leaving 7 bases between the germline ends. This chain's CDR3 is CASSRGDTGELFF. DNA of the CDR3: TGTGCCAGCAGCCGAGGGGACACCGGGGAGCTGTTTTTT.

The V call is TRBV30, the J call TRBJ2-1, with 7 bases aligning to TRBD2. Germline-derived CDR1 and CDR2 are GTSNPN and SVGIG (reference sequence). J was trimmed by 6 bases and V by 0 bases; bases with no gene match: 5. CDR3 length equals 14 residues. CDR3 in DNA: TGTGCCTGGAGTGTACAGCGGGACCTCAATGAGCAGTTCTTC. Protein sequence: CAWSVQRDLNEQFF. Full variable domain (rest looked up from reference TRBV30 and TRBJ2-1): SQTIHQWPATLVQPVGSPLSLECTVEGTSNPNLYWYRQAAGRGLQLLFYSVGIGQISSEVPQNLSASRPQDRQFILSSKKLLLSDSGFYLCAWSVQRDLNEQFFGPGTRLTVL.

This clone was detected once. The J gene is TRBJ1-4, the V gene TRBV5-1; a possible D gene is TRBD1 (5 bases). The CDR3 sequence is 14 residues long. Germline CDR1 is SGHRS and CDR2 is YFSETQ. V lost 1 base and J 7 bases, leaving 11 bases between the germline ends. In nucleotides, the CDR3 is TGCGCCAGCAGCTTGTGGGGGGATGGTGAAAAACTGTTTTTT. Its protein is CASSLWGDGEKLFF. Together with reference TRBV5-1 and TRBJ1-4, the CDR3 gives the full variable domain: KAGVTQTPRYLIKTRGQQVTLSCSPISGHRSVSWYQQTPGQGLQFLFEYFSETQRNKGNFPGRFSGRQFSNSRSEMNVSTLELGDSALYLCASSLWGDGEKLFFGSGTQLSVL.

This clone was seen once. The chain uses TRBV6-6 and TRBJ1-2; D is perhaps TRBD1 (6 bases). The CDR3 runs to 13 residues. V shed 4 bases and J shed 8 bases, with 14 bases lying between them. CDR1 is MNHNY, CDR2 SVGAGI, per germline (reference sequence). CDR3 region: CASSSSGVRGYTF. CDR3 DNA sequence: TGTGCCAGCAGTTCCTCAGGGGTGCGGGGCTACACCTTC.

The J gene is TRBJ2-7, the V gene TRBV5-4; 9 nucleotides line up with TRBD2. Germline V gene lookup returns CDR1 SGHNT and CDR2 YYREEE (reference sequence). This CDR3 comprises 15 residues. V was clipped by 2 bases and J by 3 bases; unmatched bases: 6. CDR3 DNA sequence: TGTGCCAGCAGCTTACGCCTAGCGGGACTCTACGAGCAGTACTTC. Translation: CASSLRLAGLYEQYF. Looking up the rest from reference TRBV5-4 and TRBJ2-7 gives the full variable domain: ETGVTQSPTHLIKTRGQQVTLRCSSQSGHNTVSWYQQALGQGPQFIFQYYREEENGRGNFPPRFSGLQFPNYSSELNVNALELDDSALYLCASSLRLAGLYEQYFGPGTRLTVT.

This chain uses TRBV29-1 with TRBJ1-6; D may be TRBD1 (6 bases). The germline gives CDR1 SQVTM, CDR2 ANQGSEA. Trimming pared 7 bases from V and 7 bases from J, leaving 17 bases between. The CDR3 is 14 residues long. This CDR3 reads CSAGRRGLNSPLHF. The CDR3 DNA sequence: TGCAGCGCTGGGCGCCGGGGGCTCAATTCACCCCTCCACTTT.

This clone turned up a few times. This chain uses TRBV5-1 with TRBJ2-5; D possibly uses TRBD1 or TRBD2 (5 bases each). Germline V gives CDR1 SGHRS, CDR2 YFSETQ. Trimming left V 4 bases short and J 2 bases short, with 15 bases between. The CDR3 contains 15 residues. The CDR3 nucleotides read TGCGCCAGCAGCCCCGGGACCGCGTTACAAGAGACCCAGTACTTC. Its translation: CASSPGTALQETQYF.

J is TRBJ2-7 and V is TRBV6-1, with a weak D call TRBD1 (8 bases). Germline values: CDR1 MNHNS, CDR2 SASEGT. Trimming cost V 6 bases and J 3 bases, with 15 bases left between them. The CDR3 has 14 residues. CDR3 amino acids: CASRGGTGSYEQYF. In DNA form, the CDR3 reads TGTGCCAGCAGGGGGGGGACAGGTAGCTACGAGCAGTACTTC.

This chain connects TRBV25-1 to TRBJ2-7, with 10 bases lining up with TRBD2. V lost 4 bases and J lost 3; bases outside the gene matches: 6. CDR3 length: 15 amino acids. Germline CDR1 is MGHDK and CDR2 is SYGVNS. This CDR3 reads CASSGGLASVYEQYF. CDR3 sequence (DNA): TGTGCCAGCAGTGGGGGACTAGCGTCCGTCTACGAGCAGTACTTC.

This clone has a handful of counts. CDR3 sequence reads: CASSLRPGTRPEQFF. Written as DNA, the CDR3 is TGCGCCAGCAGCTTGCGACCAGGGACCCGTCCGGAGCAGTTCTTC. This chain links TRBV5-1 with TRBJ2-1; D is perhaps TRBD1 or TRBD2 (5 bases each). Germline-derived CDR1 and CDR2 are SGHRS and YFSETQ. The CDR3 is made up of 15 amino acids. With 1 base removed from V and 10 bases from J, the gap between germline ends came to 18 bases.